This T cell receptor (beta chain) came from a study of regulatory T cells in long-lasting Graves disease. Study-level points and caveats: New patients shared fewer public clonotypes (about 1,000) than persistent patients did (roughly 2,500).

The authors built TCR beta libraries using iRepertoire HTBI primers and Arm-PCR of CDR3 regions. TCRdb used MiXCR to reprocess the multiplex PCR reads, holding one entry per CDR3 protein. The sample gives around 400,000 distinct CDR3 sequences, around 20% of which show up once; roughly an eighth is in the top ten. The time point is: persistent/refractory GD, antithyroid drugs over 5 years with positive TRAb. Generation of the TCR library employed RNA extracted from PBMCs. Concerning this clonotype itself: As yet, its antigen is unknown.

Germline CDR1 SQVTM, CDR2 ANQGSEA. V shed 6 bases and J 4 bases; nucleotides not matched to a gene: 4. This CDR3 is built from 13 residues. Sequenced here: peripheral blood mononuclear cells (PBMCs), sampled when the disease was refractory, from a patient treated with antithyroid drugs. This sequence originates from a female donor with Graves disease. The J gene is TRBJ2-5, the V gene TRBV29-1; 11 bases line up with TRBD2. The CDR3 sequence: CSVYLAGGETQYF. CDR3 DNA: TGCAGCGTATACCTAGCGGGAGGAGAGACCCAGTACTTC.